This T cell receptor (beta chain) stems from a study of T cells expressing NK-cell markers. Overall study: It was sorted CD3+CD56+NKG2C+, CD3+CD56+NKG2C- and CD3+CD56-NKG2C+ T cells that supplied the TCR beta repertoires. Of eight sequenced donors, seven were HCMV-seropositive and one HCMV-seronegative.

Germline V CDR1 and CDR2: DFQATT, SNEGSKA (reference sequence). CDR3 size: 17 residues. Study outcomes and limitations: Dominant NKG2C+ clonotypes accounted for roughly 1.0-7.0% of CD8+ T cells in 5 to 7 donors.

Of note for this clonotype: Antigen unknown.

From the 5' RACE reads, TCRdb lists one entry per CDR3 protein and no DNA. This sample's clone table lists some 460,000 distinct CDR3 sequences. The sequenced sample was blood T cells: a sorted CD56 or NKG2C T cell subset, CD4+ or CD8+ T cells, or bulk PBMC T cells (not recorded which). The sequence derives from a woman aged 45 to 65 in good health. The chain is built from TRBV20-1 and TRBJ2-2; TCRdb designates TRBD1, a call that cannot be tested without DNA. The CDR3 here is CSARDYGTSAGTGELFF.